Listed below are T cell receptor beta chains from one sample, sequenced in a study of shared clonotypes between healthy human individuals. Repertoires were generated with immunoSEQ multiplex PCR, while TCRdb's copy carries only in-frame clones and drops some. The sample includes 2 million to 2.5 million clones, 85% to 95% seen only once; the top ten take around 0.4%. The material sequenced was naive CD4+ T cells from PBMCs. The source is a young man in good health. Some clones in this sample may be carry-over from other donors' samples. CDR3s include the opening cysteine and the closing phenylalanine or tryptophan. A D gene is named only where the DNA matches it firmly. Clone size appears in some rows only: once, few, many, or a class for an expanded clone.

J | size | V | D | CDR3 | DNA
TRBJ2-1 | - | TRBV5-4 | - | CASSSALRESDNEQFF | TGTGCCAGCAGCTCCGCTCTAAGGGAGTCGGACAATGAGCAGTTCTTC
TRBJ2-3 | - | TRBV15 | TRBD2 | CATSRDRGVADTQYF | TGTGCCACCAGCAGAGATCGGGGGGTGGCAGATACGCAGTATTTT
TRBJ2-7 | - | TRBV18 | TRBD2 | CASSIAGDLEQYF | TGTGCCAGCTCTATAGCGGGAGACCTCGAGCAGTACTTC
TRBJ2-3 | - | TRBV6-1 | TRBD2 | CASSVGTTSTDTQYF | TGTGCCAGCAGTGTCGGGACTACCAGCACAGATACGCAGTATTTT
TRBJ2-2 | - | TRBV18 | TRBD1 | CASSPPRQGHTGELFF | TGTGCCAGCTCTCCGCCCAGACAGGGCCACACCGGGGAGCTGTTTTTT
TRBJ1-5 | - | TRBV27 | TRBD1 | CASSLSYLEGARGWTQHF | TGTGCCAGCAGTTTATCCTACCTCGAGGGGGCGCGCGGATGGACCCAGCATTTT
TRBJ1-5 | few | TRBV5-5 | - | CASSLEARQPQHF | TGTGCCAGCAGCTTGGAGGCCCGTCAGCCCCAGCATTTT
TRBJ2-1 | once | TRBV15 | - | CATSSERHEQFF | TGTGCCACCAGCAGTGAACGCCATGAGCAGTTCTTC
TRBJ1-1 | once | TRBV4-1 | TRBD1 | CASSPGQLTMNTEAFF | TGCGCCAGCAGCCCGGGACAGCTAACTATGAACACTGAAGCTTTCTTT
TRBJ2-1 | once | TRBV18 | TRBD2 | CASSPRGTSGGIEQFF | TGTGCCAGCTCACCACGAGGGACTAGCGGGGGGATTGAGCAGTTCTTC
TRBJ1-2 | - | TRBV4-2 | - | CASSQELRYGYTF | TGTGCCAGCAGCCAAGAGCTCCGTTATGGCTACACCTTC
TRBJ1-2 | - | TRBV5-8 | TRBD1 | CASSLTRTGTRYGYTF | TGTGCCAGCAGCCTGACTAGGACAGGTACCCGGTATGGCTACACCTTC
TRBJ1-2 | - | TRBV5-6 | - | CASSPGSYGYTF | TGTGCCAGCAGCCCGGGAAGCTATGGCTACACCTTC
TRBJ2-1 | - | TRBV7-9 | - | CASSLAEQFF | TGTGCCAGCAGCTTGGCTGAGCAGTTCTTC
TRBJ2-3 | - | TRBV9 | - | CASSVGGVTTDTQYF | TGTGCCAGCAGCGTAGGGGGGGTGACCACAGATACGCAGTATTTT
TRBJ1-2 | - | TRBV18 | TRBD1 | CASSRLGTGAPSNYGYTF | TGTGCCAGCTCACGTCTCGGGACAGGGGCACCGTCTAACTATGGCTACACCTTC
TRBJ1-6 | - | TRBV28 | TRBD1 | CASSRTGLDSPLHF | TGTGCCAGCAGTAGGACAGGGTTAGATTCACCCCTCCACTTT
TRBJ2-4 | - | TRBV5-1 | - | CASSPMSGVGSKNIQYF | TGCGCCAGCAGCCCTATGTCAGGGGTTGGATCCAAAAACATTCAGTACTTC
TRBJ2-3 | - | TRBV6-1 | - | CASSERSTGGTQYF | TGTGCCAGCAGTGAAAGGAGCACAGGTGGTACGCAGTATTTT
TRBJ1-3 | - | TRBV7-9 | - | CASSPRVGNENTIYF | TGTGCCAGCAGCCCAAGGGTCGGTAACGAAAACACCATATATTTT
TRBJ2-1 | - | TRBV9 | - | CASSARLRVETEQFF | TGTGCCAGCAGCGCCAGACTCCGGGTCGAGACTGAGCAGTTCTTC
TRBJ2-7 | - | TRBV5-3 | TRBD2 | CARSLAGTSGMRYEQYF | TGTGCCAGAAGCTTGGCCGGGACTAGCGGGATGAGATACGAGCAGTACTTC
TRBJ1-2 | - | TRBV2 | - | CASSGDSNYGYTF | TGTGCCAGCAGCGGCGACAGCAACTATGGCTACACCTTC
TRBJ1-4 | few | TRBV9 | TRBD1 | CASSGRTGANGEKLFF | TGTGCCAGCAGCGGGCGGACAGGGGCCAATGGTGAAAAACTGTTTTTT
TRBJ1-1 | - | TRBV19 | TRBD1 | CASSLAGGLMNTEAFF | TGTGCCAGTAGTTTGGCAGGGGGTCTCATGAACACTGAAGCTTTCTTT
TRBJ1-1 | few | TRBV4-2 | - | CASSQGGANTEAFF | TGTGCCAGCAGCCAAGGAGGTGCTAACACTGAAGCTTTCTTT
TRBJ2-5 | - | TRBV5-8 | TRBD1 | CASSPWDRGLSQETQYF | TGTGCCAGCAGCCCCTGGGACAGGGGGTTGTCACAAGAGACCCAGTACTTC
TRBJ1-2 | - | TRBV5-4 | - | CASGGTGAGFGYTF | TGTGCCAGCGGGGGGACGGGGGCTGGATTTGGCTACACCTTC
TRBJ2-3 | - | TRBV7-6 | TRBD2 | CASSFGLAGGTDTQYF | TGTGCCAGCAGCTTTGGACTAGCGGGGGGCACAGATACGCAGTATTTT
TRBJ2-7 | once | TRBV6-5 | - | CASSYGPYEQYF | TGTGCCAGCAGTTATGGTCCCTACGAGCAGTACTTC
TRBJ1-1 | few | TRBV29-1 | - | CSVAAPLEAFF | TGCAGCGTTGCTGCGCCCCTGGAAGCTTTCTTT
TRBJ2-3 | once | TRBV5-1 | - | CASSFGAASSLDTQYF | TGCGCCAGCAGCTTCGGGGCCGCTTCCAGCTTGGATACGCAGTATTTT
TRBJ1-5 | - | TRBV7-9 | TRBD1 | CASSPGQGAVEPQHF | TGTGCCAGCAGCCCGGGACAGGGGGCCGTAGAGCCCCAGCATTTT
TRBJ2-7 | - | TRBV5-1 | - | CASSRSQEDAYEQYF | TGCGCCAGCAGCCGTAGCCAGGAAGATGCCTACGAGCAGTACTTC
TRBJ1-2 | - | TRBV28 | - | CASSPWGKGNYGYTF | TGTGCCAGCAGCCCGTGGGGGAAGGGAAACTATGGCTACACCTTC
TRBJ1-4 | - | TRBV18 | - | CASSPLSVVEKLFF | TGTGCCAGCTCCCCCCTATCTGTGGTTGAAAAACTGTTTTTT